This T cell receptor (beta chain) was sequenced during a study of cytomegalovirus exposure and HLA in healthy donors. Study overall: Researchers found that roughly 81% of 398 genotyped donors fell within the Caucasian-associated ancestry cluster. Study-level results: One variant, a missense change in DCLRE1C, was linked in a later analysis to TCR beta V- and J-gene trimming. Cytomegalovirus-associated status was assigned to 150 or so TCR beta chains.

V was clipped by 4 bases and J by 11 bases, with 16 bases between them. The CDR3 loop spans 13 amino acids. Germline CDR1 is LGHNA and CDR2 is YNFKEQ. The PCR was carried out with 60 Vbeta primers and 13 Jbeta primers. Assay: immunoSEQ multiplex PCR; the TCRdb copy retains only in-frame clones and omits some. Among 110,000 to 150,000 clones, about 80% were seen once, and the ten largest hold 4.5% to 6.5%. This clone occurred once. Antigen: not known. The TCR sequence derives from a male donor in good health and CMV-seronegative. The genes are TRBV4-2 and TRBJ2-3, with D perhaps matching TRBD1 (6 bases). The sample was PBMCs. The CDR3 region is CASSLDLGARQYF. In DNA, the CDR3 is TGTGCCAGCAGCCTTGATTTGGGGGCCCGGCAGTATTTT.